This entry features one TCR beta chain sequence. No antigen is known for it. The data were obtained in a study of regulatory T cells in long-lasting Graves disease. Time point in this sample: persistent/refractory GD, antithyroid drugs over 5 years with positive TRAb. Following extraction of RNA from PBMCs, that RNA was used to make the TCR library. Arm-PCR with iRepertoire HTBI primers amplified the CDR3 regions for these TCR beta libraries. MiXCR, run by TCRdb on the multiplex PCR reads, gives a single entry per CDR3 protein. The sample lists 310,000 or so distinct CDR3 sequences, around 20% occurring once. Germline CDR1 is LNHDA and CDR2 is SQIVND (reference sequence). The ends were cut back, 6 bases at V and 7 bases at J, with 22 bases in the middle. The CDR3 spans 17 residues. Study-wide results and limits: For persistent Graves' patients, TCR diversity was lower than for newly diagnosed ones.

This clonotype was obtained from a female donor with Graves disease. The material was peripheral blood mononuclear cells (PBMCs), obtained when the disease was refractory, from a patient treated with antithyroid drugs. The chain uses TRBV19 and TRBJ1-6; D call uncertain. The CDR3: CASSPTASPWRNSPLHF. CDR3 DNA sequence: TGTGCCAGTAGCCCGACGGCCAGCCCCTGGAGGAATTCACCCCTCCACTTT.